This T cell receptor (beta chain) was sequenced during a study of blood T cell repertoires in COVID-19. Study-level information: The samples span acute and convalescent COVID-19 from the United States, Italy and Spain. The cDNA or gDNA used as material had been derived from T cells, B-cell-depleted T cells, or PBMCs.

Repertoires were generated with immunoSEQ multiplex PCR, while TCRdb's copy carries only in-frame clones and drops some. Seen here are nearly 350,000 clones, 75% to 90% observed once, and the top ten hold more than 5%. Followed longitudinally, the Seattle patients had been enrolled during active infection. Trimming stripped 0 bases from V and 0 bases from J, with 22 bases between. The length of the CDR3 is 20 residues. Per the germline V gene, CDR1 is SGDLS and CDR2 is YYNGEE. What was sequenced was peripheral blood. This TCR was sampled from a woman aged 45 to 65 with COVID-19, enrolled during active disease. The chain couples TRBV9 to TRBJ2-1; D perhaps matches TRBD2 (5 bases). CDR3 sequence reads: CASSVVSGPGGPSSYNEQFF. In nucleotides, the CDR3 is TGTGCCAGCAGCGTAGTAAGTGGCCCGGGCGGGCCAAGCTCCTACAATGAGCAGTTCTTC.